The 6 T cell receptor beta chains presented below share a single source sample, sequenced in a study of blood T cell repertoires in COVID-19. Assay: immunoSEQ multiplex PCR; the TCRdb copy retains only in-frame clones and omits some. This table has around 200,000 clones, about 90% appearing once. The specimen sequenced was PBMCs or T cells enriched from blood (not recorded which). The receptor source for this set is a man under 40 who had recovered from COVID-19.

This chain uses TRBV30 with TRBJ1-1, with D tentatively TRBD1 (6 bases). Trimming stripped 1 base from V and 7 bases from J, with 16 bases between. This CDR3 comprises 14 residues. Germline V gives CDR1 GTSNPN, CDR2 SVGIG (reference sequence). The CDR3 reads CAWSAFRGLGEAFF. CDR3 nucleotides: TGTGCCTGGAGTGCCTTTAGGGGGTTGGGTGAAGCTTTCTTT.

The rearrangement uses TRBV12-5 and TRBJ2-2, with TRBD1 matching 7 bases. Germline-derived CDR1 and CDR2 are LGHNT and FRNRAP. The CDR3 totals 16 residues. Trimming cost V 5 bases and J 1 base; bases outside gene matches: 7. The CDR3: CASGPDRTMNTGELFF. CDR3 sequence (DNA): TGTGCTAGTGGTCCGGACAGGACAATGAACACCGGGGAGCTGTTTTTT. The whole variable domain, remainder taken from reference TRBV12-5 and TRBJ2-2, is DARVTQTPRHKVTEMGQEVTMRCQPILGHNTVFWYRQTMMQGLELLAYFRNRAPLDDSGMPKDRFSAEMPDATLATLKIQPSEPRDSAVYFCASGPDRTMNTGELFFGEGSRLTVL.

The rearrangement joins TRBV7-6 to TRBJ2-2, with D possibly matching TRBD2 (7 bases). This CDR3 has 15 amino acids. Trimming stripped 0 bases from V and 7 bases from J, with 12 bases between. Germline V gene sequence: CDR1 SGHVS, CDR2 FNYEAQ. Written as DNA, the CDR3 is TGTGCCAGCAGCTTAGCGGGGGGGCCGGACGGGGAGCTGTTTTTT. Amino acid sequence: CASSLAGGPDGELFF.

The chain carries TRBV18 and TRBJ1-6; D perhaps matches TRBD1 (5 bases). CDR1 is KGHSH, CDR2 LQKENI, per germline. This CDR3 spans 13 amino acids. Trimming removed 8 bases from V and 7 bases from J, with 12 bases in between. The CDR3 DNA follows: TGTGCCAGCCGGGGGGTGGCAAATTCACCCCTCCACTTT. Protein sequence: CASRGVANSPLHF.

CDR3 protein: CASSPRRDSPYNEQFF. In nucleotides, the CDR3 is TGCGCCAGCAGCCCCCGCCGGGACAGCCCTTACAATGAGCAGTTCTTC. The gene calls are TRBV5-1 and TRBJ2-1, with 7 bases that match TRBD1. The germline gives CDR1 SGHRS, CDR2 YFSETQ. CDR3 length equals 16 residues. The V gene end was trimmed by 4 bases and the J gene end by 4 bases; junction bases not matched to a gene: 11.

In nucleotides, the CDR3 is TGTGCCAGCAGTCCCTATTCCCCTAGCGGGAGATCCTACAATGAGCAGTTCTTC. This codes for CASSPYSPSGRSYNEQFF. This chain connects TRBV28 to TRBJ2-1; 10 bases match TRBD2. Germline loops: CDR1 MDHEN, CDR2 SYDVKM. The CDR3 is made up of 18 amino acids. The V and J ends lost 5 bases and 1 base, in that order; junction bases with no gene match: 11.